This TCR beta chain derives from a study of T-cell memory formation after mild COVID-19. General study results and limits: Pre-infection memory contained some responding clones, which suggested that cross-reactive memory had joined. Researchers report contracting CD4+ clones mostly in CM and EM, with CD8+ clones in EMRA. Clones contracting over day 15 to 85 were CD4/CD8 balanced, with later expanders leaning CD4+.

This clonotype was counted at least ten times. Its antigen is as yet unknown. 5'RACE, which relied on constant-segment primers, yielded TCR alpha and TCR beta cDNA libraries carrying sample barcodes and UMIs. MiXCR, run by TCRdb on the 5' RACE reads, gives a single entry per CDR3 protein. The sample shows about 360,000 distinct CDR3 sequences, 13% to 15% of them seen only once. The CDR3 covers 14 residues. The germline CDR1 and CDR2 sequences are SGHRS and YFSETQ. The V gene lost 4 bases and the J gene lost 1 base, with 10 bases spanning the gap. The TCR sequence derives from a man younger than 35 who had mild COVID-19 (a few samples of this study predate the infection). Cell type and time point are not known. The sequenced sample consisted of PBMCs or a T cell subset sorted from them (not recorded which). The chain carries TRBV5-1 and TRBJ2-3; D unresolved. CDR3 sequence reads: CASSPELGTDTQYF. The CDR3 region has the DNA TGCGCCAGCAGCCCCGAGCTAGGCACAGATACGCAGTATTTT.